The 22 T cell receptor beta chains below were found in one sample sequenced in a study of neurological immune-mediated disorders. TCRdb recomputed calls from the 5' RACE reads with MiXCR, one row per CDR3 protein. The sample yields more than 25,000 distinct CDR3 sequences, approximately 16% seen once. Stated time point: technical triplicate 3. The sequenced sample consisted of CD4+ T cells from blood. Receptors originate from a female donor with HTLV-1-associated myelopathy (HAM/TSP).

The gene calls are TRBV5-1 and TRBJ2-2, with 7 nucleotides matching TRBD1. The CDR3 covers 14 residues. V shed 4 bases and J 3 bases; nucleotides not matched to a gene: 3. Germline V CDR1 and CDR2: SGHRS, YFSETQ. The CDR3 region has the DNA TGCGCCAGCAGCCTAACAGGGGACACCGGGGAGCTGTTTTTT. It codes for CASSLTGDTGELFF.

This clonotype was counted ten times or more. This chain connects TRBV5-1 to TRBJ2-3, with 14 bases lining up with TRBD2. Germline CDR1 reads SGHRS; CDR2 reads YFSETQ. The CDR3 is 18 amino acids. Trimming at V came to 3 bases and at J to 2 bases, leaving 8 bases not matched to a gene. CDR3 in amino acids: CASSYAPGLAGVTDTQYF. The CDR3 DNA reads TGCGCCAGCAGCTATGCACCGGGACTAGCGGGAGTCACAGATACGCAGTATTTT.

In its sample, this clonotype was seen many times. V and J are TRBV5-6 and TRBJ2-7; D remains unclear. This CDR3 spans 14 amino acids. Germline-derived CDR1 and CDR2 are SGHDT and YYEEEE. Trimming cost V 4 bases and J 3 bases, with 14 bases left between them. Written as DNA, the CDR3 is TGTGCCAGCAGCCTAGGAAGGCGTGACTACGAGCAGTACTTC. Translated: CASSLGRRDYEQYF. Supplemented by reference TRBV5-6 and TRBJ2-7, the full variable domain reads DAGVTQSPTHLIKTRGQQVTLRCSPKSGHDTVSWYQQALGQGPQFIFQYYEEEERQRGNFPDRFSGHQFPNYSSELNVNALLLGDSALYLCASSLGRRDYEQYFGPGTRLTVT.

This clonotype has a count of ten or more. This sequence joins TRBV20-1 and TRBJ2-7; D might be TRBD2 (6 bases). The V gene's germline CDR1 is DFQATT and CDR2 SNEGSKA (reference sequence). The CDR3 sequence is 14 residues long. The V end lost 3 bases, the J end lost 5 bases, and 17 bases lay between the germline ends. The CDR3 DNA reads as TGCAGTGCTAGGAGTTTTACTAGCTTGGACGAGCAGTACTTC. Its translation: CSARSFTSLDEQYF.

This clonotype was recorded at least ten times. The genes are TRBV9 and TRBJ2-1; possible D gene TRBD2, 5 bases. V was cut by 2 bases and J by 5 bases, with 8 bases left in between. The CDR3 is 13 amino acids. The germline V gene has CDR1 SGDLS and CDR2 YYNGEE. The CDR3 sequence is CASSVGENNEQFF. The CDR3 bases are TGTGCCAGCAGCGTGGGAGAGAACAATGAGCAGTTCTTC.

This clonotype rates as medium-sized. The chain links TRBV29-1 to TRBJ2-1; TRBD2 matches at 7 bases. V shed 6 bases, J shed 7 bases, and the junction held 9 bases outside the gene matches. CDR3 length equals 13 residues. CDR1 is SQVTM, CDR2 ANQGSEA, per germline. CDR3 DNA: TGCAGCGTGGGGGGGGGAGAAGAAAATGAGCAGTTCTTC. Translation gives CSVGGGEENEQFF.

This clonotype has at least ten counts. The V call is TRBV20-1, the J call TRBJ2-2; D possibly uses TRBD1 or TRBD2 (5 bases each). The V end was cut by 5 bases, the J end by 6 bases, with 13 bases between. CDR3 length: 13 residues. Germline V gives CDR1 DFQATT, CDR2 SNEGSKA (reference sequence). The CDR3 loop is CSAGTVSAGELFF. The CDR3 coding sequence is TGCAGTGCTGGGACGGTTTCGGCCGGGGAGCTGTTTTTT.

The chain couples TRBV20-1 to TRBJ2-1, with TRBD2 identical over 10 bases. After removal of 0 bases from V and 4 bases from J, the junction contained 6 bases not matched to a gene. The germline gives CDR1 DFQATT, CDR2 SNEGSKA (reference sequence). The CDR3 has 16 residues. The CDR3 nucleotides are TGCAGTGCTAGAGACGCCGGACTAGCGGCATACAATGAGCAGTTCTTC. Translated: CSARDAGLAAYNEQFF.

In this sample, this clonotype turned up many times. The chain couples TRBV27 to TRBJ1-2; D is unclear. Germline CDR1 reads MNHEY; CDR2 reads SMNVEV (reference sequence). Trimming cost V 3 bases and J 6 bases, with 17 bases left between them. The CDR3 runs 15 residues. The CDR3 sequence is CASSFSRSELDGYTF. The DNA of the CDR3 is TGTGCCAGCAGTTTTTCAAGATCGGAACTTGATGGCTACACCTTC.

This clonotype was detected many times. J is TRBJ2-3 and V is TRBV5-1, with D possibly matching TRBD2 (6 bases). V shed 0 bases and J shed 5 bases, with 22 bases lying between them. Per the germline V gene, CDR1 is SGHRS and CDR2 is YFSETQ. There are 18 residues in the CDR3. CDR3 DNA: TGCGCCAGCAGCTTGGACCCCCGATCGTGGTTGGGAGGAGATACGCAGTATTTT. This translates into CASSLDPRSWLGGDTQYF.

The chain carries TRBV5-1 and TRBJ2-3, with 11 bases that match TRBD2. V was pared by 4 bases and J by 3 bases, with 10 bases of the junction left unmatched. The germline gives CDR1 SGHRS, CDR2 YFSETQ. This CDR3 is 17 amino acids long. This CDR3 is CASSSYVTSGGTDTQYF. CDR3 bases: TGCGCCAGCAGCAGTTACGTCACTAGCGGGGGAACAGATACGCAGTATTTT.

The table lists this clonotype with many counts. The chain couples TRBV7-8 to TRBJ1-4; D gene uncertain. The germline V gene encodes CDR1 SGHVS and CDR2 FQNEAQ. V gave up 1 base and J gave up 6 bases, with 6 bases separating them. The CDR3 length is 13 residues. For the CDR3, the DNA is TGTGCCAGCAGCTTAGAGGCAGATGAAAAACTGTTTTTT. It translates to CASSLEADEKLFF.

This clonotype was seen once. The chain carries TRBV7-9 and TRBJ2-1, with D possibly being TRBD1 or TRBD2 (6 bases each). Trimming took 11 bases from V and 2 from J, leaving 19 bases between them. Germline assignment: CDR1 SEHNR and CDR2 FQNEAQ (reference sequence). The CDR3 loop spans 15 amino acids. This chain's CDR3 is CASALGGLTYNEQFF. The DNA for the CDR3 is TGTGCCTCCGCCCTGGGGGGCCTTACCTACAATGAGCAGTTCTTC.

This clonotype was seen ten or more times. The CDR3 spells CASSYAGTPNTEAFF. DNA of the CDR3: TGTGCCAGCAGTTACGCCGGGACACCCAACACTGAAGCTTTCTTT. The chain has TRBV11-1 and TRBJ1-1, with D possibly being TRBD1 (6 bases). Germline-derived CDR1 and CDR2 are SGHAT and FQDESV (reference sequence). The CDR3 runs to 15 residues. With 6 bases removed from V and 2 bases from J, the gap between germline ends came to 16 bases.

A word on this clonotype: Germline is not matched at one junction end, which may reflect a read error. This chain connects TRBV7-3 to TRBJ2-2; TRBD2 is a possible D gene (6 bases). This CDR3 is built from 16 residues. The germline V gene has CDR1 SGHTA and CDR2 FQGTGA. CDR3 DNA: TGTGCCAGCAGCTTAACTTGCGGGGAAAACACCGTGGAGCTGTTTTTT. It specifies CASSLTCGENTVELFF.

This clonotype showed up many times. The chain has TRBV20-1 and TRBJ2-1; D is uncertain. The length of the CDR3 is 13 residues. Looked up from germline, CDR1 is DFQATT and CDR2 is SNEGSKA (reference sequence). Trimming stripped 3 bases from V and 0 bases from J, with 6 bases between. CDR3 sequence: CSASVASYNEQFF. DNA of the CDR3: TGCAGTGCTAGCGTAGCCTCCTACAATGAGCAGTTCTTC.

CDR3 bases: TGTGCCAGCAGCTTGGGCGGGGGGAGCACAGATACGCAGTATTTT. Protein product: CASSLGGGSTDTQYF. The rearrangement links TRBV5-6 to TRBJ2-3; 8 bases fit TRBD2. With 0 bases clipped from V and 0 bases from J, the junction kept 0 bases outside the gene matches. The length of the CDR3 is 15 residues. CDR1 SGHDT and CDR2 YYEEEE come from the germline V gene.

This clonotype was observed many times. V and J are TRBV5-4 and TRBJ2-7; the match to TRBD1 covers 9 bases. The V gene end was trimmed by 2 bases and the J gene end by 7 bases; junction bases not matched to a gene: 7. The germline CDR1 and CDR2 sequences are SGHNT and YYREEE (reference sequence). The CDR3 loop spans 14 amino acids. In nucleotides, the CDR3 is TGTGCCAGCAGCTTCCGGGACAGGGATGGGGAGCAGTACTTC. Translation gives CASSFRDRDGEQYF.

This clonotype came up many times. The genes are TRBV7-3 and TRBJ1-2; D not certain. The V end lost 3 bases, the J end lost 11 bases, and 7 bases lay between the germline ends. The CDR3 runs to 10 residues. Per germline, CDR1 SGHTA and CDR2 FQGTGA. The CDR3 sequence is CASSFSPYTF. CDR3 nucleotide sequence: TGTGCCAGCAGCTTTTCGCCGTACACCTTC.

This clonotype was counted at least ten times. The V call is TRBV6-4, the J call TRBJ1-1; 7 nucleotides agree with TRBD1. V dropped 10 bases and J dropped 7; count of bases not matched to a gene: 3. The germline V gene has CDR1 MRHNA and CDR2 SNTAGT. The CDR3 has 10 residues. The CDR3 nucleotides read TGTGCCACCACAGGGGATGAAGCTTTCTTT. As protein: CATTGDEAFF.

The chain recombines TRBV5-6 with TRBJ1-2; tentative D call: TRBD1 (5 bases). Germline V gene sequence: CDR1 SGHDT, CDR2 YYEEEE. Trimming shortened V by 6 bases and J by 8 bases, and 14 bases separated the two germline ends. The CDR3 runs 12 residues. In DNA, the CDR3 is TGTGCCAGCACTTTGAAGAAGGGGGGCTACACCTTC. This translates into CASTLKKGGYTF.

This clonotype was seen many times. The chain uses TRBV3-1 and TRBJ1-4, with D perhaps matching TRBD1 (5 bases). Germline V CDR1 and CDR2: LGHDT, YNNKEL (reference sequence). Trimming pared 0 bases from V and 7 bases from J, leaving 15 bases between. This CDR3 is 16 amino acids long. CDR3 region: CASSQDAGGGGEKLFF. The CDR3, as DNA: TGTGCCAGCAGCCAAGACGCAGGTGGGGGAGGTGAAAAACTGTTTTTT.